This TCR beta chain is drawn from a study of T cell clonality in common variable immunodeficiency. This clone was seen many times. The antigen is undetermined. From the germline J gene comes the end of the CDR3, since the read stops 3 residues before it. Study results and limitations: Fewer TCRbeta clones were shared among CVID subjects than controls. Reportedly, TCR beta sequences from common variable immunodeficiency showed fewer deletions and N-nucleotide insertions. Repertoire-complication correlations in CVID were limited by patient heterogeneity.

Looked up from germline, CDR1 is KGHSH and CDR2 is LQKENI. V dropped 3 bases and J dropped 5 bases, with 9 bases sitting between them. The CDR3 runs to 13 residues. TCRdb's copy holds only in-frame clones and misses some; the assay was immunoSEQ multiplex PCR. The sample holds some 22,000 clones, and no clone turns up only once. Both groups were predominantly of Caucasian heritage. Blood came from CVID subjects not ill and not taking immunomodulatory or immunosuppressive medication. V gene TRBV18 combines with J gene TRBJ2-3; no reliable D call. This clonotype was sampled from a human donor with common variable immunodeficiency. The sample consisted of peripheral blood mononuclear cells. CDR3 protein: CASSPVPIDTQYF. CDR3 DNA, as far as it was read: TGTGCCAGCTCACCTGTCCCTATAGATACG.